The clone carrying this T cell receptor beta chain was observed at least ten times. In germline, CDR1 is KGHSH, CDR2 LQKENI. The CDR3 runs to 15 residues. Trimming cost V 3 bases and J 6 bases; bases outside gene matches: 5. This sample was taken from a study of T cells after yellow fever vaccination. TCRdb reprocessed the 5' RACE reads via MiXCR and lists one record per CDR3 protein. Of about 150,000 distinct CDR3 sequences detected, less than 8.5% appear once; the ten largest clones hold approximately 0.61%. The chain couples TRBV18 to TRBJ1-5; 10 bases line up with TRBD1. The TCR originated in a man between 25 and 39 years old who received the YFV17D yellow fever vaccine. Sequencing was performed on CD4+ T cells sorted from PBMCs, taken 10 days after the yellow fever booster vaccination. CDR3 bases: TGTGCCAGCTCACCCGGGACAGGGGACAGTCAGCCCCAGCATTTT. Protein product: CASSPGTGDSQPQHF.